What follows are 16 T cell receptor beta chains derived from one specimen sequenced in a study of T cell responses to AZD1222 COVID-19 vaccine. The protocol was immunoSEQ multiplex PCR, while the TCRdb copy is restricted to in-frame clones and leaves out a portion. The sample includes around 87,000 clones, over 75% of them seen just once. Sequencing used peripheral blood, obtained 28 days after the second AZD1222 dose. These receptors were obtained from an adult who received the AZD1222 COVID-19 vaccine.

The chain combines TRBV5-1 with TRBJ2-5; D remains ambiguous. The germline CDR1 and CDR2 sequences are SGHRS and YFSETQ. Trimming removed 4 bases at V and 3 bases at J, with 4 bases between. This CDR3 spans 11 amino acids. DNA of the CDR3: TGCGCCAGCAGCGGTGAAGAGACCCAGTACTTC. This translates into CASSGEETQYF.

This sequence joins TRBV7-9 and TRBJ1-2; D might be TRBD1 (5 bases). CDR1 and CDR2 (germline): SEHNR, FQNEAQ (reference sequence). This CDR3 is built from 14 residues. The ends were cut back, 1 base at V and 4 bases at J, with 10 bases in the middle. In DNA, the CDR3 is TGTGCCAGCAGCTTAGACAGGACTCCCTATGGCTACACCTTC. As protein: CASSLDRTPYGYTF.

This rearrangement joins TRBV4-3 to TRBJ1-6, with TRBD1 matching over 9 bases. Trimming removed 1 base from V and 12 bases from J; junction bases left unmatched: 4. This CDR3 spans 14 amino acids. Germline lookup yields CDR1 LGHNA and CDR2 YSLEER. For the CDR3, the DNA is TGCGCCAGCAGCCAAGGGACAGGGGAGCAACCCCTCCACTTT. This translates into CASSQGTGEQPLHF.

The CDR3 nucleotides read TGTGCCAGCACCAATAGCGGGGGGGCACTGCGTGAGCAGTTCTTC. Translated, it gives CASTNSGGALREQFF. V gene TRBV28 combines with J gene TRBJ2-1; 11 bases are a match to TRBD2. CDR3 length: 15 residues. CDR1 and CDR2 (germline): MDHEN, SYDVKM. J lost 9 bases, V lost 7 bases, and 11 bases had no gene match.

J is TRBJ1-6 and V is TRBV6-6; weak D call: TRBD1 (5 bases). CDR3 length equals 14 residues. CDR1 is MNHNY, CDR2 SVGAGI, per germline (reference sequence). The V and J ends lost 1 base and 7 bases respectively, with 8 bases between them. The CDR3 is CASSYYGGNSPLHF. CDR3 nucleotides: TGTGCCAGCAGTTACTATGGGGGGAATTCACCCCTCCACTTT.

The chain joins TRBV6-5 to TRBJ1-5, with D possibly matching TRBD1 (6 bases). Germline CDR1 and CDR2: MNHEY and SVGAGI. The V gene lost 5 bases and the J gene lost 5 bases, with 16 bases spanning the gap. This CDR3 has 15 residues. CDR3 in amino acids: CASSRDIAGDQPQHF. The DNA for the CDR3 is TGTGCCAGCAGTCGGGACATAGCTGGGGATCAGCCCCAGCATTTT.

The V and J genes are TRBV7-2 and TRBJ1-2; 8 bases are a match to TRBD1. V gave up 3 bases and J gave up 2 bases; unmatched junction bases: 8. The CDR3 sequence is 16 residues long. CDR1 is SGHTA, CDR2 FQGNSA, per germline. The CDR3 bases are TGTGCCAGCAGCTTTTTTCAGGGGGCTTTGAACTATGGCTACACCTTC. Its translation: CASSFFQGALNYGYTF.

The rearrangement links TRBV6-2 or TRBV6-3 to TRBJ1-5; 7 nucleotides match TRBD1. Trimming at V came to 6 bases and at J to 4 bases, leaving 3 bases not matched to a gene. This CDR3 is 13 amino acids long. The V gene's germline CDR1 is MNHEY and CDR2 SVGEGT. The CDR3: CASSRDSNQPQHF. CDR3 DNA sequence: TGTGCCAGCAGCCGGGACAGTAATCAGCCCCAGCATTTT.

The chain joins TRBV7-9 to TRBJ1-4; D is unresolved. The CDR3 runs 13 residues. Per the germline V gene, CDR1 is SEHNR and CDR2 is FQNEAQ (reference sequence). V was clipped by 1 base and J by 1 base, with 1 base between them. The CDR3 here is CASSLGTNEKLFF. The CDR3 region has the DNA TGTGCCAGCAGCTTAGGAACTAATGAAAAACTGTTTTTT. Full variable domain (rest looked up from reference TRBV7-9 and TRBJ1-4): DTGVSQNPRHKITKRGQNVTFRCDPISEHNRLYWYRQTLGQGPEFLTYFQNEAQLEKSRLLSDRFSAERPKGSFSTLEIQRTEQGDSAMYLCASSLGTNEKLFFGSGTQLSVL.

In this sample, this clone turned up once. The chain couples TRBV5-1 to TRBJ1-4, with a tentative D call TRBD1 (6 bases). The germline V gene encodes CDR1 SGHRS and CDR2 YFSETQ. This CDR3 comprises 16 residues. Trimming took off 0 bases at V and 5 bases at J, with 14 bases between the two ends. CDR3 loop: CASSLVAGGGNEKLFF. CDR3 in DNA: TGCGCCAGCAGCTTGGTAGCCGGAGGGGGAAATGAAAAACTGTTTTTT.

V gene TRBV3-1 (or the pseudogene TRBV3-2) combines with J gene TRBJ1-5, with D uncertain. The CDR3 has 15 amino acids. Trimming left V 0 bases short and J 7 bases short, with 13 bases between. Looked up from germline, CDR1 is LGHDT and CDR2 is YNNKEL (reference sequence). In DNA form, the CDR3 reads TGTGCCAGCAGCCAAGATCTCTCGCCGGGGCAGCCCCAGCATTTT. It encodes CASSQDLSPGQPQHF.

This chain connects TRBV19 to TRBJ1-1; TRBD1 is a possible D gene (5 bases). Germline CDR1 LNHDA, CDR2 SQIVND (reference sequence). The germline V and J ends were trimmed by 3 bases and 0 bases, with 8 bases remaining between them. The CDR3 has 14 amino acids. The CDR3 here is CASSMGRMNTEAFF. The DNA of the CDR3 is TGTGCCAGTAGTATGGGGCGGATGAACACTGAAGCTTTCTTT.

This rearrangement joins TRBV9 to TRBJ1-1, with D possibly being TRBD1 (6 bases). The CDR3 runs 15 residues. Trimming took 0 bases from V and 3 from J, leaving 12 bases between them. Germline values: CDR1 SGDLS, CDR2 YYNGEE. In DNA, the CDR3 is TGTGCCAGCAGCGTAGAGGTCAGGGGTTACACTGAAGCTTTCTTT. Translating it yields CASSVEVRGYTEAFF.

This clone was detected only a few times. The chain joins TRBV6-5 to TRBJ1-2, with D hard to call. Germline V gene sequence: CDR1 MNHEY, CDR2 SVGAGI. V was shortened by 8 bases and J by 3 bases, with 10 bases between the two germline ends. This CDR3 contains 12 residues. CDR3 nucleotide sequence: TGTGCCAGCGCCCCCGCACACTATGGCTACACCTTC. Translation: CASAPAHYGYTF.

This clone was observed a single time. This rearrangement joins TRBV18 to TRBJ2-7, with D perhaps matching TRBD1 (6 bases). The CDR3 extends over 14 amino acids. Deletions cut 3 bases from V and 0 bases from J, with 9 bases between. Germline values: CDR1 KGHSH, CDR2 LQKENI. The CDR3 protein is CASSPTGSSYEQYF. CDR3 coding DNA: TGTGCCAGCTCACCGACAGGCTCCTCCTACGAGCAGTACTTC.

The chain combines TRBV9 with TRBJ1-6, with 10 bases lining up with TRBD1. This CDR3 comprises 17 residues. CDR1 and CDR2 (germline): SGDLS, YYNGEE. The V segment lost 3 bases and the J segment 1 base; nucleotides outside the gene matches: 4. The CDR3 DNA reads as TGTGCCAGCAGCGGGGACAGGGGAAGGTCCTATAATTCACCCCTCCACTTT. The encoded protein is CASSGDRGRSYNSPLHF.